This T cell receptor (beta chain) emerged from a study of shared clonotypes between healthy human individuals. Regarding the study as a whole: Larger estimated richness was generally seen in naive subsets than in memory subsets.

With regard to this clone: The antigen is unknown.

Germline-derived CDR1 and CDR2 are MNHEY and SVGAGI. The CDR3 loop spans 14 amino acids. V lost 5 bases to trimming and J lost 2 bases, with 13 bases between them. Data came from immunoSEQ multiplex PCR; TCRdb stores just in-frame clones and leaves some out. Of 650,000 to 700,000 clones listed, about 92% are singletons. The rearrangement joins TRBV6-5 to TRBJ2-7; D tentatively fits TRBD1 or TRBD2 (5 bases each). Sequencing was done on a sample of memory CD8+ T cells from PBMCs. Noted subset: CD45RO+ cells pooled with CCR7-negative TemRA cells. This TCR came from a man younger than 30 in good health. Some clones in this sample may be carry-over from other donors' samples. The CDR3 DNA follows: TGTGCCAGCAGTAGACGGGACGGCGCCTACGAGCAGTACTTC. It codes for CASSRRDGAYEQYF.